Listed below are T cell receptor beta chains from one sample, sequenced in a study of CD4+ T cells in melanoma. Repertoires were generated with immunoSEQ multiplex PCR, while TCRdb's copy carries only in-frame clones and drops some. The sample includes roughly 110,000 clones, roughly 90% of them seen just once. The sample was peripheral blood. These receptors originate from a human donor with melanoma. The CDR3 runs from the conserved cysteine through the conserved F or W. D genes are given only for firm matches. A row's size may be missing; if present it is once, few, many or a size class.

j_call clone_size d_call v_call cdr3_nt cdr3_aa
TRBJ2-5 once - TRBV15 TGTGCCACCAGCAGACCTCTAGCTTGGCTAGGGGAGACCCAGTACTTC CATSRPLAWLGETQYF
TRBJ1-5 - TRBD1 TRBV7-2 TGTGCCAGCAGCTTTTGGACAGGGGATCAGCCCCAGCATTTT CASSFWTGDQPQHF
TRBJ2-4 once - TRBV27 TGTGCCAGTCGGGGCTCGATTCTGGCCAAAAACATTCAGTACTTC CASRGSILAKNIQYF
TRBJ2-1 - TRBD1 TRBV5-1 TGCGCCAGCAGCTTCCGAGGGGGCCGCGAGTTCTTC CASSFRGGREFF
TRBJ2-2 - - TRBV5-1 TGCGCCAGCAGCTTGGACCCCTCAAACACCGGGGAGCTGTTTTTT CASSLDPSNTGELFF
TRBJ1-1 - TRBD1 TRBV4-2 TGTGCCAGCAGCCAAGGACAGGGTCGGAACACTGAAGCTTTCTTT CASSQGQGRNTEAFF
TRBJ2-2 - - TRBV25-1 TGTGCCAGCACCATCCCCGGAGACACCGGGGAGCTGTTTTTT CASTIPGDTGELFF
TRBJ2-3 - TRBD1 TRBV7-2 TGTGCCAGCAGTCGACAGGGGGGATCCACAGATACGCAGTATTTT CASSRQGGSTDTQYF
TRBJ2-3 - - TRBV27 TGTGCCAGCAGCCCCGGGCAGGGCACAGATACGCAGTATTTT CASSPGQGTDTQYF
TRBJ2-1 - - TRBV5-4 TGTGCCAGCAGCTCACCTAGCGGAGGGGGGGCTGAGCAGTTCTTC CASSSPSGGGAEQFF
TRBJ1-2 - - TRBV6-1 TGTGCCAGCGCAGAAATGGGTACAGGGAACTATGGCTACACCTTC CASAEMGTGNYGYTF
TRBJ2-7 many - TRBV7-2 TGTGCCAGCAGCTCGATACCGTGGGAGCAGTACTTC CASSSIPWEQYF
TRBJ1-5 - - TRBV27 TGTGCCAGCAGCCCACGAAGCGGGAGGGGCTGGAATCAGCCCCAGCATTTT CASSPRSGRGWNQPQHF
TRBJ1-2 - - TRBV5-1 TGCGCCAGCAGCTTGGAGGGGGGAGCCTATGGCTACACCTTC CASSLEGGAYGYTF
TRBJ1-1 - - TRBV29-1 TGCAGCGTTAGATTACAGGGTTGGACTGAAGCTTTCTTT CSVRLQGWTEAFF
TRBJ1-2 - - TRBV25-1 TGTGCCAGCAGGTACAGAATCGGGCTAAATGGCTACACCTTC CASRYRIGLNGYTF
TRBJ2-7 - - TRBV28 TGTGCCAGCAGTTTAATGTCAGGGTTAAACCACGAGCAGTACTTC CASSLMSGLNHEQYF
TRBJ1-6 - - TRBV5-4 TGTGCCAGCAGCTTGCCGGGTCCCATCAAGTCACCCCTCCACTTT CASSLPGPIKSPLHF
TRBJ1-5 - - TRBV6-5 TGTGCCAGCAGTTACTCATGGAGGGTTGACCAGCCCCAGCATTTT CASSYSWRVDQPQHF
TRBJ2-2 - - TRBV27 TGTGCCAGCAGTTTAGAGCTTTCCAGGTTCGCGAACACCGGGGAGCTGTTTTTT CASSLELSRFANTGELFF
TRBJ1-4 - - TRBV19 TGTGCCAGTAGCCCCAGGGTGATCGATGAAAAACTGTTTTTT CASSPRVIDEKLFF
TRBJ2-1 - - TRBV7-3 TGTGCCAGCAGCTTGGAGCGGGCCTCACCCAATGAGCAGTTCTTC CASSLERASPNEQFF
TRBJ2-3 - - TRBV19 TGTGCCAGTAGTAAGTGGGCAGAGCCTGGCACAGATACGCAGTATTTT CASSKWAEPGTDTQYF
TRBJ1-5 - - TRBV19 TGTGCCAGTAGTACCGAGACAGGATATCAGCCCCAGCATTTT CASSTETGYQPQHF
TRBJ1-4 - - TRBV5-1 TGCGCCAGCAGCGACGACACACTCACGGGAAAACTGTTTTTT CASSDDTLTGKLFF
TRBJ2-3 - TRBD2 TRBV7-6 TGTGCCAGCAGCTCTACCGGGGGGGCGCGCACAGATACGCAGTATTTT CASSSTGGARTDTQYF
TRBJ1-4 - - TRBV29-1 TGCAGCGTTACCGGGACCTCGGCAACTAATGAAAAACTGTTTTTT CSVTGTSATNEKLFF
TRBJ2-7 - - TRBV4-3 TGCACCAGCAGCCAAGATCAGGGCGGTGTGGGTTACGAGCAGTACTTC CTSSQDQGGVGYEQYF
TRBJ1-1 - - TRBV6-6 TGTGCCAGCAGTCCTATAGGTCCGGGCAGTGAAGCTTTCTTT CASSPIGPGSEAFF
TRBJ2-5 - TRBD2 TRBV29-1 TGCAGCGGAAGGACTAGCGGGAGTCTTCGGGAGACCCAGTACTTC CSGRTSGSLRETQYF
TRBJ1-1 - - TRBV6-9 TGTGCCAGCAGTAAATCCGGGGGCACTGAAGCTTTCTTT CASSKSGGTEAFF
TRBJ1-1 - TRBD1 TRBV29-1 TGCAGCGTTGTTGACGGACAGGGGGCGGTGAACACTGAAGCTTTCTTT CSVVDGQGAVNTEAFF
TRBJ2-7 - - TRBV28 TGTGCCAGCAGTTTTAGGGTGCAGTACTTC CASSFRVQYF
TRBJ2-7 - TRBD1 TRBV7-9 TGTGCCAGCAGCGGAACAGGGGGGTACGAGCAGTACTTC CASSGTGGYEQYF
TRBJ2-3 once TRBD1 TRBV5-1 TGCGCCAGCACGCGGACAGGCGACACAGATACGCAGTATTTT CASTRTGDTDTQYF
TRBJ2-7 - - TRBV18 TGTGCCAGCCGTTGGGGCGGACAGTCCTACGAGCAGTACTTC CASRWGGQSYEQYF
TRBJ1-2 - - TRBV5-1 TGCGCCAGCAGCCCCGCGGACACCACCCTCTATGGCTACACCTTC CASSPADTTLYGYTF
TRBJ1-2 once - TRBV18 TGTGCCAGCTCCCCTATAGGGCAGGGTTATGGCTACACCTTC CASSPIGQGYGYTF
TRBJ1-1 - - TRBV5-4 TGTGCCAGCAGCTGGACGGCCATGAACACTGAAGCTTTCTTT CASSWTAMNTEAFF
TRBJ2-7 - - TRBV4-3 TGCGCCAGCAGCCAAGGGTCTGGCAACCCCTACGAGCAGTACTTC CASSQGSGNPYEQYF
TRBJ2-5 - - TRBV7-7 TGTGCCAGCAGCTTAGGTTCGAGCGGATACCAAGAGACCCAGTACTTC CASSLGSSGYQETQYF
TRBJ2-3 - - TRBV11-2 TGTGCCACCCTACCTGGGGGCACAGATACGCAGTATTTT CATLPGGTDTQYF
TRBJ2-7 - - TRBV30 TGTGCCTGGAACCGGGTGCACGAGCAGTACTTC CAWNRVHEQYF
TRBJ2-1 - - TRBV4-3 TGCGCCAGCAGCCAAGACAGGGGGGGCAATGAGCAGTTCTTC CASSQDRGGNEQFF
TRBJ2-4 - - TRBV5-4 TGTGCCAGCAGACAGGGAAGCGAAAACATTCAGTACTTC CASRQGSENIQYF